Below are 30 T cell receptor beta chains sequenced from a single sample in a study of cytomegalovirus exposure and HLA in healthy donors. Amplification used 60 Vbeta primers and 13 Jbeta primers. The method was immunoSEQ multiplex PCR; TCRdb's version includes in-frame clones alone and lacks a portion of them. Of about 160,000 clones listed, 65% to 85% are singletons. Sequencing was carried out using PBMCs. These receptors were taken from a man in his forties in good health and CMV-seropositive.

The chain joins TRBV5-6 to TRBJ1-1, with D perhaps matching TRBD1 (5 bases). Germline V CDR1 and CDR2: SGHDT, YYEEEE. V was pared by 4 bases and J by 7 bases, with 14 bases between. CDR3 size: 13 residues. The CDR3 DNA reads as TGTGCCAGCAGCAAAGGCAGGGTGAATGAAGCTTTCTTT. Translated, it gives CASSKGRVNEAFF.

The chain joins TRBV6-5 to TRBJ2-1, with 10 nucleotides matching TRBD2. After removal of 6 bases from V and 5 bases from J, the junction contained 4 bases not matched to a gene. Looked up from germline, CDR1 is MNHEY and CDR2 is SVGAGI. CDR3 length: 14 residues. This CDR3 reads CASSPGLADNEQFF. CDR3 bases: TGTGCCAGCAGCCCCGGACTAGCGGACAATGAGCAGTTCTTC.

This clone was recorded only once. The chain recombines TRBV5-4 with TRBJ1-2; possibly TRBD1 for D (6 bases). This CDR3 has 14 residues. The V end lost 6 bases, the J end lost 5 bases, and 17 bases lay between the germline ends. Looked up from germline, CDR1 is SGHNT and CDR2 is YYREEE (reference sequence). CDR3 residues: CASTLGGAGYGYTF. As DNA, the CDR3 is TGTGCCAGCACCCTGGGGGGGGCTGGGTATGGCTACACCTTC.

The chain has TRBV6-5 and TRBJ1-2, with D possibly matching TRBD1 (5 bases). The V and J ends lost 6 bases and 3 bases respectively, with 11 bases between them. This CDR3 is built from 13 residues. Germline CDR1 reads MNHEY; CDR2 reads SVGAGI. CDR3 protein: CASSPGGDYGYTF. The CDR3 nucleotides read TGTGCCAGCAGCCCCGGGGGGGACTATGGCTACACCTTC.

This clone was found a few times. The chain couples TRBV4-3 to TRBJ2-7; D gene unclear. Germline V lookup: CDR1 LGHNA, CDR2 YSLEER. Between the trimmed V and J ends, which lost 0 bases and 5 bases, there was a span of 14 bases. This CDR3 has 15 residues. The CDR3 DNA is TGCGCCAGCAGCCAAGATAGCCCTGGTGCCAACGAGCAGTACTTC. Its translation is CASSQDSPGANEQYF.

This chain links TRBV5-1 with TRBJ1-4; D remains ambiguous. The CDR3 is 16 residues long. Looked up from germline, CDR1 is SGHRS and CDR2 is YFSETQ. The V gene lost 5 bases and the J gene lost 2 bases, with 16 bases spanning the gap. This chain's CDR3 is CASRAGDYWTNEKLFF. The DNA for the CDR3 is TGCGCCAGCAGGGCGGGAGACTATTGGACTAATGAAAAACTGTTTTTT.

In this sample, this clone turned up a few times. The rearrangement joins TRBV19 to TRBJ1-1; weak D call: TRBD1 (5 bases). The length of the CDR3 is 14 residues. V lost 0 bases, J lost 1 base, and 6 bases lay in between. Germline-derived CDR1 and CDR2 are LNHDA and SQIVND (reference sequence). The CDR3 is CASSIEQENTEAFF. The CDR3, as DNA: TGTGCCAGTAGTATAGAACAGGAGAACACTGAAGCTTTCTTT.

A single count supports this clone. The chain has TRBV27 and TRBJ2-7; possibly TRBD1 for D (6 bases). The ends were cut back, 5 bases at V and 2 bases at J, with 13 bases in the middle. There are 14 residues in the CDR3. From germline, CDR1 is MNHEY and CDR2 SMNVEV (reference sequence). The CDR3 region has the DNA TGTGCCAGCAGTGCTACAGGGAGCGCCTACGAGCAGTACTTC. It yields the protein CASSATGSAYEQYF.

This clone was seen more than once but under ten times. J is TRBJ1-6 and V is TRBV7-2; 9 nucleotides match TRBD1. The CDR3 consists of 14 residues. Germline V gene lookup returns CDR1 SGHTA and CDR2 FQGNSA. The V segment lost 5 bases and the J segment 15 bases; nucleotides outside the gene matches: 11. The CDR3 DNA is TGTGCCAGCAGCCTCGGGACAGGGACGTTACACCTCCACTTT. Translating gives CASSLGTGTLHLHF.

CDR3 sequence: CASSLGTGMGTEAFF. CDR3 nucleotides: TGCGCCAGCAGCTTGGGGACAGGGATGGGCACTGAAGCTTTCTTT. The genes are TRBV5-1 and TRBJ1-1; TRBD1 agrees at 8 bases. Germline V gene data show CDR1 as SGHRS and CDR2 as YFSETQ. This CDR3 has 15 amino acids. V lost 0 bases to trimming and J lost 4 bases; unmatched junction nucleotides: 5.

V usage is TRBV5-1 and J usage is TRBJ2-5, with a tentative D call TRBD1 (6 bases). In germline, CDR1 is SGHRS, CDR2 YFSETQ. V was cut by 5 bases and J by 3 bases, with 11 bases left in between. The CDR3 consists of 13 residues. CDR3 sequence reads: CASSSGVEETQYF. CDR3 sequence (DNA): TGCGCCAGCAGTTCAGGGGTGGAAGAGACCCAGTACTTC.

This chain connects TRBV19 to TRBJ2-2, with D maybe TRBD2 (7 bases). Per germline, CDR1 LNHDA and CDR2 SQIVND (reference sequence). The V gene lost 6 bases and the J gene lost 2 bases, with 16 bases spanning the gap. CDR3 length: 16 residues. CDR3 region: CASSLFSGTNTGELFF. For the CDR3, the DNA is TGTGCCAGTAGCCTTTTCAGCGGGACAAACACCGGGGAGCTGTTTTTT.

This rearrangement joins TRBV5-4 to TRBJ2-2; D call uncertain. V was clipped by 0 bases and J by 0 bases, with 3 bases between them. Per the germline V gene, CDR1 is SGHNT and CDR2 is YYREEE (reference sequence). The CDR3 is 14 amino acids. The CDR3 DNA follows: TGTGCCAGCAGCTTGGGAGCGAACACCGGGGAGCTGTTTTTT. Its protein is CASSLGANTGELFF.

There are a few counts of this clone. The chain joins TRBV7-9 to TRBJ2-2, with a weak D call TRBD1 (5 bases). The CDR3 covers 16 residues. The V gene lost 2 bases and the J gene lost 4 bases, with 14 bases spanning the gap. Germline V lookup: CDR1 SEHNR, CDR2 FQNEAQ (reference sequence). The CDR3 nucleotides are TGTGCCAGCAGCTTATGGACCCAGGGTCGCACCGGGGAGCTGTTTTTT. Amino acids: CASSLWTQGRTGELFF.

The chain carries TRBV2 and TRBJ2-6; 8 bases are a match to TRBD1. Germline V gene lookup returns CDR1 SNHLY and CDR2 FYNNEI. Trimming at V came to 1 base and at J to 2 bases, leaving 7 bases not matched to a gene. This CDR3 is 18 amino acids long. Here the CDR3 DNA reads TGTGCCAGCAGTGAAGGAGGCAGGGGGCAGGCTGGGGCCAACGTCCTGACTTTC. Its protein is CASSEGGRGQAGANVLTF. The full variable domain, in which reference TRBV2 and TRBJ2-6 provide the parts outside the CDR3, is EPEVTQTPSHQVTQMGQEVILRCVPISNHLYFYWYRQILGQKVEFLVSFYNNEISEKSEIFDDQFSVERPDGSNFTLKIRSTKLEDSAMYFCASSEGGRGQAGANVLTFGAGSRLTVL.

This chain connects TRBV27 to TRBJ1-1; tentatively, D is TRBD1 (6 bases). Germline-derived CDR1 and CDR2 are MNHEY and SMNVEV (reference sequence). V was clipped by 5 bases and J by 5 bases, with 18 bases between them. The CDR3 is made up of 15 amino acids. The DNA of the CDR3 is TGTGCCAGCAGTCGATTTCAGACAGGTGTGACTGAAGCTTTCTTT. As protein: CASSRFQTGVTEAFF.

This clone was recorded at least ten times. The chain's CDR3 is CASRPPTTVRGYGYTF. CDR3 bases: TGTGCCAGCAGACCTCCGACGACGGTTAGGGGCTATGGCTACACCTTC. This rearrangement joins TRBV7-2 to TRBJ1-2, with a weak D call TRBD1 (5 bases). V was shortened by 6 bases and J by 4 bases, with 21 bases between the two germline ends. The CDR3 has 16 residues. The V gene's germline CDR1 is SGHTA and CDR2 FQGNSA.

This clone was observed a few times. The CDR3 protein is CASSKDRYVTEAFF. The CDR3 DNA sequence: TGTGCCAGCAGTAAAGACAGGTACGTCACTGAAGCTTTCTTT. The genes are TRBV6-1 and TRBJ1-1, with a tentative D call TRBD1 (6 bases). V was cut by 5 bases and J by 4 bases, with 14 bases left in between. CDR1 and CDR2 from the germline V gene are MNHNS and SASEGT. The CDR3 runs to 14 residues.

The V call is TRBV15, the J call TRBJ2-6; tentative D call: TRBD2 (5 bases). Trimming removed 4 bases from V and 0 bases from J, with 7 bases in between. CDR1 and CDR2 (germline): LNHNV, YYDKDF (reference sequence). CDR3 length equals 15 residues. For the CDR3, the DNA is TGTGCCACCAGCACCGAGGGCTCTGGGGCCAACGTCCTGACTTTC. Amino acids: CATSTEGSGANVLTF.

The sample holds a few counts of this clone. This chain connects TRBV5-4 to TRBJ1-2; D uncertain. This CDR3 is 14 amino acids long. The V end was cut by 4 bases, the J end by 4 bases, with 14 bases between. Looked up from germline, CDR1 is SGHNT and CDR2 is YYREEE (reference sequence). CDR3 loop: CASSPSFGPYGYTF. The DNA of the CDR3 is TGTGCCAGCAGCCCGTCCTTTGGCCCCTATGGCTACACCTTC.

This clone is a singleton in its sample. The chain links TRBV5-1 to TRBJ2-3, with D possibly TRBD1 on 6 matching bases. CDR1 and CDR2 (germline): SGHRS, YFSETQ. V lost 4 bases and J 0 bases, leaving 15 bases between the germline ends. CDR3 length: 16 residues. CDR3 sequence: CASSGGSGSSTDTQYF. CDR3 DNA: TGCGCCAGCAGCGGGGGCAGCGGTTCAAGCACAGATACGCAGTATTTT. Full variable domain (outside the CDR3, taken from reference TRBV5-1 and TRBJ2-3): KAGVTQTPRYLIKTRGQQVTLSCSPISGHRSVSWYQQTPGQGLQFLFEYFSETQRNKGNFPGRFSGRQFSNSRSEMNVSTLELGDSALYLCASSGGSGSSTDTQYFGPGTRLTVL.

This clone was counted only a few times. The chain links TRBV25-1 to TRBJ2-7, with D possibly matching TRBD2 (5 bases). Trimming took 7 bases from V and 0 from J, leaving 13 bases between them. The CDR3 length is 14 residues. Looked up from germline, CDR1 is MGHDK and CDR2 is SYGVNS. CDR3 loop: CASTEDEGSYEQYF. For the CDR3, the DNA is TGTGCCAGCACCGAGGATGAGGGCTCCTACGAGCAGTACTTC.

The gene calls are TRBV9 and TRBJ1-1; 8 bases align to TRBD1. After removal of 4 bases from V and 5 bases from J, the junction contained 10 bases not matched to a gene. The CDR3 length is 15 residues. Germline-derived CDR1 and CDR2 are SGDLS and YYNGEE. The CDR3 bases are TGTGCCAGCAGCCCTCGGGCAGGGGGCAAAACTGAAGCTTTCTTT. This translates into CASSPRAGGKTEAFF.

V usage is TRBV9 and J usage is TRBJ2-2; D is possibly TRBD2 (5 bases). Trimming stripped 3 bases from V and 2 bases from J, with 14 bases between. Germline lookup yields CDR1 SGDLS and CDR2 YYNGEE. The CDR3 is 16 amino acids. CDR3 residues: CASSAHGLPNTGELFF. CDR3 bases: TGTGCCAGCAGCGCCCACGGACTTCCCAACACCGGGGAGCTGTTTTTT.

Worth noting for this clone: At the DNA level, this CDR3 is encoded by other sequences in the same sample as well. This chain uses TRBV9 with TRBJ2-3, with 8 bases aligning to TRBD2. Germline assignment: CDR1 SGDLS and CDR2 YYNGEE. Losses at the gene ends were 2 bases for V and 0 bases for J; bases not matched to a gene: 2. The CDR3 spans 15 residues. CDR3: CASSVSGGSTDTQYF. The DNA of the CDR3 is TGTGCCAGCAGCGTGAGCGGGGGTAGCACAGATACGCAGTATTTT. Based on the CDR3 plus reference TRBV9 and TRBJ2-3, the full variable domain is DSGVTQTPKHLITATGQRVTLRCSPRSGDLSVYWYQQSLDQGLQFLIQYYNGEERAKGNILERFSAQQFPDLHSELNLSSLELGDSALYFCASSVSGGSTDTQYFGPGTRLTVL.

Concerning this clone itself: At one end, the junction sequence differs from germline, possibly due to a read error. The chain employs TRBV6-6 and TRBJ2-2; maybe TRBD1 (6 bases). The CDR3 is 15 amino acids. Germline CDR1 is MNHNY and CDR2 is SVGAGI (reference sequence). The CDR3 nucleotides read TGTGCCGGCAGTGACCCAGGGGTGACTCCCGGGGAGCTGTTTTTT. Translation: CAGSDPGVTPGELFF.

This chain links TRBV15 with TRBJ2-7; no clear D gene. Looked up from germline, CDR1 is LNHNV and CDR2 is YYDKDF (reference sequence). V dropped 0 bases and J dropped 6 bases, with 9 bases sitting between them. The CDR3 totals 13 residues. This CDR3 reads CATSRDRYSEQYF. The CDR3 bases are TGTGCCACCAGCAGAGATCGATACAGCGAGCAGTACTTC.

This chain joins TRBV6-5 and TRBJ1-1; no definite D call. This CDR3 has 15 amino acids. Trimming removed 2 bases from V and 0 bases from J, with 10 bases in between. Germline loops: CDR1 MNHEY, CDR2 SVGAGI. CDR3 sequence (DNA): TGTGCCAGCAGTTACACAGAAAACATGAACACTGAAGCTTTCTTT. It translates to CASSYTENMNTEAFF.

J is TRBJ2-5 and V is TRBV18; D gene unclear. Germline assignment: CDR1 KGHSH and CDR2 LQKENI. This CDR3 contains 14 residues. The germline V and J ends were trimmed by 2 bases and 4 bases, with 11 bases remaining between them. The CDR3 loop is CASSPSGSGETQYF. The CDR3 DNA follows: TGTGCCAGCTCACCATCTGGGTCGGGAGAGACCCAGTACTTC.

V and J are TRBV4-2 and TRBJ2-5; 8 positions match TRBD2. The CDR3 extends over 14 amino acids. V lost 5 bases and J lost 2; bases outside the gene matches: 4. Germline CDR1 is LGHNA and CDR2 is YNFKEQ. CDR3 amino acids: CASSSGSIQETQYF. The CDR3 nucleotides are TGTGCCAGCAGCAGCGGGAGTATACAAGAGACCCAGTACTTC.